The 20 T cell receptor beta chains below come from one sample, sequenced in a study of blood T cell repertoires in COVID-19. TCRdb's table, derived via immunoSEQ multiplex PCR, lists solely in-frame clones and lacks some. The sample holds more than 300,000 clones, nearly 90% seen once. The source material was PBMCs or T cells enriched from blood (not recorded which). These receptors were collected from a woman in her 30s who had recovered from COVID-19.

This clone has only one observation. This chain joins TRBV2 and TRBJ1-5; D gene ambiguous. Germline V gene sequence: CDR1 SNHLY, CDR2 FYNNEI. This CDR3 has 14 residues. Trimming removed 0 bases at V and 4 bases at J, with 7 bases between. CDR3 residues: CASSEASRNQPQHF. The CDR3 DNA sequence: TGTGCCAGCAGTGAAGCGTCGCGGAATCAGCCCCAGCATTTT.

This rearrangement joins TRBV5-1 to TRBJ1-2, with TRBD1 matching over 9 bases. V trimming: 1 base; J trimming: 7 bases; junction bases outside the gene matches: 5. CDR3 length: 14 residues. Germline values: CDR1 SGHRS, CDR2 YFSETQ. The CDR3 spells CASSLKGQGAGYTF. The DNA for the CDR3 is TGCGCCAGCAGCTTGAAGGGACAGGGTGCTGGCTACACCTTC.

This clone was recorded only once. Other nucleotide sequences from this sample produce the same CDR3. V and J are TRBV18 and TRBJ1-1, with 8 bases that match TRBD1. This CDR3 has 13 amino acids. V was pared by 3 bases and J by 4 bases, with 1 base of the junction left unmatched. Germline loops: CDR1 KGHSH, CDR2 LQKENI. The CDR3 nucleotides read TGTGCCAGCTCACCCACAGGGGGCACTGAAGCTTTCTTT. It encodes CASSPTGGTEAFF.

The chain has TRBV19 and TRBJ2-3, with 8 bases lining up with TRBD2. CDR1 LNHDA and CDR2 SQIVND come from the germline V gene (reference sequence). Losses at the gene ends were 4 bases for V and 2 bases for J; bases not matched to a gene: 8. The CDR3 loop spans 16 amino acids. In nucleotides, the CDR3 is TGTGCCAGTAGTAGATACAGCGGGGGTTACACAGATACGCAGTATTTT. Its protein is CASSRYSGGYTDTQYF.

The chain carries TRBV7-2 and TRBJ2-7, with TRBD2 as a possible D gene (7 bases). In germline, CDR1 is SGHTA, CDR2 FQGNSA. V gave up 5 bases and J gave up 3 bases, with 20 bases separating them. This CDR3 region has 16 residues. CDR3 bases: TGTGCCAGCAGCCCCCGGCGGGCGGGGGCCTTCTACGAGCAGTACTTC. Translating gives CASSPRRAGAFYEQYF.

The gene calls are TRBV19 and TRBJ1-2; a possible D gene is TRBD1 (6 bases). The CDR3 runs to 14 residues. Germline V gene lookup returns CDR1 LNHDA and CDR2 SQIVND (reference sequence). Trimming stripped 5 bases from V and 4 bases from J, with 14 bases between. Here the CDR3 reads CASSSGQPSYGYTF. The CDR3 bases are TGTGCCAGTAGTTCGGGACAACCTTCCTATGGCTACACCTTC.

This rearrangement joins TRBV30 to TRBJ1-6; TRBD1 is a possible D gene (6 bases). This CDR3 has 20 amino acids. The germline V and J ends were trimmed by 3 bases and 7 bases, with 31 bases remaining between them. Germline CDR1 GTSNPN, CDR2 SVGIG (reference sequence). The CDR3, as DNA: TGTGCCTGGAGCCCGAGGATGACAGGAAAAAGTCGACCGATAAATTCACCCCTCCACTTT. Protein sequence: CAWSPRMTGKSRPINSPLHF.

This clone was observed a few times. The V call is TRBV13, the J call TRBJ1-3; 8 nucleotides line up with TRBD1. CDR3 length: 15 amino acids. The junction had 1 base not matched to a gene; V was cut back by 0 bases and J by 3 bases. From germline, CDR1 is PRHDT and CDR2 FYEKMQ (reference sequence). The CDR3 is CASSLGGTGGNTIYF. Here the CDR3 DNA reads TGTGCCAGCAGCTTAGGTGGGACAGGTGGAAACACCATATATTTT.

This chain connects TRBV5-8 to TRBJ1-1; D unresolved. The CDR3 is 15 amino acids. V lost 4 bases and J 1 base, leaving 14 bases between the germline ends. CDR1 and CDR2 from the germline V gene are SGHTS and YDEGEE. The CDR3 coding sequence is TGTGCCAGCAGCGGACTCCAGCGAGAGAACACTGAAGCTTTCTTT. Protein: CASSGLQRENTEAFF.

J is TRBJ2-1 and V is TRBV5-1; 7 bases fit TRBD1. Germline assignment: CDR1 SGHRS and CDR2 YFSETQ. V was clipped by 1 base and J by 7 bases; unmatched bases: 17. The CDR3 runs 18 residues. CDR3 sequence: CASSLPQETGLARNEQFF. CDR3 bases: TGCGCCAGCAGCTTGCCCCAGGAGACAGGGCTCGCTCGAAATGAGCAGTTCTTC.

This clone was observed a handful of times. V and J are TRBV7-9 and TRBJ1-1; D call uncertain. Trimming took 5 bases from V and 5 from J, leaving 15 bases between them. Germline loops: CDR1 SEHNR, CDR2 FQNEAQ (reference sequence). The CDR3 extends over 14 amino acids. CDR3 sequence reads: CASSIRELGTEAFF. The CDR3 DNA reads as TGTGCCAGCAGCATACGGGAACTTGGGACTGAAGCTTTCTTT. Based on the CDR3 plus reference TRBV7-9 and TRBJ1-1, the full variable domain is DTGVSQNPRHKITKRGQNVTFRCDPISEHNRLYWYRQTLGQGPEFLTYFQNEAQLEKSRLLSDRFSAERPKGSFSTLEIQRTEQGDSAMYLCASSIRELGTEAFFGQGTRLTVV.

The chain uses TRBV7-3 and TRBJ1-6; weak D call: TRBD1 (6 bases). The germline gives CDR1 SGHTA, CDR2 FQGTGA. The CDR3 extends over 12 amino acids. The V end lost 5 bases, the J end lost 15 bases, and 14 bases lay between the germline ends. The DNA for the CDR3 is TGTGCCAGCAGCCCCAACGGGGGGCGCCTCCACTTT. Amino acid sequence: CASSPNGGRLHF.

The chain has TRBV7-9 and TRBJ1-3, with TRBD1 matching over 9 bases. CDR1 is SEHNR, CDR2 FQNEAQ, per germline (reference sequence). V lost 7 bases to trimming and J lost 1 base; unmatched junction nucleotides: 11. The CDR3 contains 17 residues. The CDR3 sequence: CASTELRDRESGNTIYF. The CDR3 coding sequence is TGTGCCAGCACCGAACTACGGGACAGGGAGTCTGGAAACACCATATATTTT.

The chain uses TRBV5-1 and TRBJ2-1, with D uncertain. This CDR3 is 14 amino acids long. The V and J ends lost 0 bases and 7 bases respectively, with 11 bases between them. The germline gives CDR1 SGHRS, CDR2 YFSETQ. CDR3 sequence (DNA): TGCGCCAGCAGCTTGGATCAGGTAGTTAATGAGCAGTTCTTC. Its translation: CASSLDQVVNEQFF.

The CDR3 sequence is CAWRASGDETQYF. CDR3 coding DNA: TGTGCCTGGAGGGCTAGCGGGGATGAGACCCAGTACTTC. The chain joins TRBV30 to TRBJ2-5, with 9 bases fitting TRBD2. The CDR3 totals 13 residues. V was pared by 3 bases and J by 5 bases, with 4 bases of the junction left unmatched. Germline-derived CDR1 and CDR2 are GTSNPN and SVGIG (reference sequence).

V gene TRBV24-1 combines with J gene TRBJ1-2; 8 nucleotides agree with TRBD1. From germline, CDR1 is KGHDR and CDR2 SFDVKD. J lost 8 bases, V lost 3 bases, and 7 bases had no gene match. The CDR3 has 14 residues. The CDR3 DNA follows: TGTGCCACCAGTGATACAGGGGGGAGCGGCGGCTACACCTTC. It specifies CATSDTGGSGGYTF.

This clone was seen once. The V and J genes are TRBV18 and TRBJ1-3, with unresolved D. The V and J ends lost 5 bases and 0 bases respectively, with 14 bases between them. From germline, CDR1 is KGHSH and CDR2 LQKENI. CDR3 length: 16 amino acids. The CDR3 is CASSSQREHSGNTIYF. The DNA for the CDR3 is TGTGCCAGCTCATCACAGCGTGAACACTCTGGAAACACCATATATTTT.

This clone occurred a few times. The J gene is TRBJ1-1, the V gene TRBV6-5, with D unclear. Germline V gene sequence: CDR1 MNHEY, CDR2 SVGAGI. V shed 7 bases and J shed 1 base, with 7 bases lying between them. The CDR3 runs to 12 residues. The CDR3 sequence is CASKYGNTEAFF. The CDR3 DNA follows: TGTGCCAGCAAGTACGGGAACACTGAAGCTTTCTTT.

Only one count was recorded for this clone. The chain carries TRBV7-9 and TRBJ2-3; the match to TRBD2 covers 9 bases. This CDR3 has 16 residues. V was pared by 5 bases and J by 4 bases, with 10 bases of the junction left unmatched. CDR1 and CDR2 from the germline V gene are SEHNR and FQNEAQ (reference sequence). The CDR3 sequence is CASSRGLAGLSDTQYF. In DNA, the CDR3 is TGTGCCAGCAGCCGCGGGCTAGCGGGGTTGTCAGATACGCAGTATTTT.

The V and J genes are TRBV4-1 and TRBJ1-2; 7 nucleotides line up with TRBD1. The germline V gene encodes CDR1 MGHRA and CDR2 YSYEKL. This CDR3 region has 15 residues. Unmatched junction bases numbered 6, after V lost 1 base and J lost 4 bases. The CDR3 loop is CASSQARQGTYGYTF. CDR3 bases: TGCGCCAGCAGCCAAGCGAGACAGGGAACCTATGGCTACACCTTC.